The source of this T cell receptor (beta chain) is a study of metastatic and nonmetastatic thyroid tumors. Until they underwent thyroid surgery, no patient had received any treatment. Trimming at V came to 4 bases and at J to 1 base, leaving 7 bases not matched to a gene. Germline V gene sequence: CDR1 SGHRS, CDR2 YFSETQ. The CDR3 has 17 amino acids. TCRdb reprocessed the PCR reads via MiXCR. The sample gives 64,000 or so clones, about 16% of which show up once; roughly a tenth is in the top ten. The TCR comes from a male donor with papillary thyroid cancer or a benign thyroid nodule (not recorded which). Some clones in this sample may be carry-over from other donors' samples. The chain combines TRBV5-1 with TRBJ2-6; 8 bases match TRBD1. The sequencing sample was made of blood. CDR3 sequence (DNA): TGCGCCAGCAGCCGCCGGCGACAGGGGTCTGGGGCCAACGTCCTGACTTTC. This codes for CASSRRRQGSGANVLTF.